This T cell receptor beta chain was found in a study of T cell repertoires in cytomegalovirus infection. Study details: It was the public TCR beta signatures that indicated both CMV infection and matching HLA type. Whole-study findings and limits: Ex vivo, HLA-C-restricted CMV-specific TCR beta clonotypes prevailed over the rest of the response. The cumulative frequency of public TCR beta families identified carriers of CMV plus the relevant HLA.

In the case of this clonotype: Its specificity is unknown.

The germline V and J ends were trimmed by 0 bases and 6 bases, with 14 bases remaining between them. This CDR3 has 15 amino acids. Looked up from germline, CDR1 is SGDLS and CDR2 is YYNGEE. TCRdb fed the reads into MiXCR, producing one record per CDR3 protein. Of around 530,000 distinct CDR3 sequences listed, about 15% are singletons. The J gene is TRBJ2-3, the V gene TRBV9, with a tentative D call TRBD2 (5 bases). This receptor was identified in a human donor in good health (CMV status not recorded). Some clones in this sample may be carry-over from other donors' samples. The sample was CD8+ T cells from PBMCs. The CDR3 sequence is CASSVDSGMTDTQYF. CDR3 bases: TGTGCCAGCAGCGTAGACTCGGGAATGACGGATACGCAGTATTTT.